The 23 T cell receptor beta chains reported below all come from one sample, sequenced in a study of blood T cell repertoires in COVID-19. The table came from immunoSEQ multiplex PCR; TCRdb's copy has only in-frame clones and leaves some out. The sample lists 150,000 to 200,000 clones, approximately 87% seen once, with about a tenth in the top ten. The sequenced sample was peripheral blood. These receptors were obtained from a woman in her sixties with COVID-19, enrolled during active disease.

The rearrangement links TRBV6-5 to TRBJ1-2; D is perhaps TRBD1 (6 bases). Germline V gene sequence: CDR1 MNHEY, CDR2 SVGAGI. The CDR3 is made up of 15 amino acids. The V and J ends lost 0 bases and 3 bases respectively, with 11 bases between them. The CDR3 DNA follows: TGTGCCAGCAGTTACTCATCCGGACAGCACTATGGCTACACCTTC. It specifies CASSYSSGQHYGYTF.

The chain carries TRBV11-2 and TRBJ1-5; D unresolved. The CDR3 runs to 13 residues. Looked up from germline, CDR1 is SGHAT and CDR2 is FQNNGV. Trimming took 1 base from V and 5 from J, leaving 6 bases between them. The DNA for the CDR3 is TGTGCCAGCAGCTTAGTTATCGATCAGCCCCAGCATTTT. This sequence encodes CASSLVIDQPQHF.

The V gene is TRBV5-8, the J gene TRBJ1-6; no clear D gene. Between the trimmed V and J ends, which lost 4 bases and 0 bases, there was a span of 11 bases. The CDR3 is 16 amino acids. Germline V lookup: CDR1 SGHTS, CDR2 YDEGEE. CDR3 bases: TGTGCCAGCAGCGGTGGGGAGCGCTCCTATAATTCACCCCTCCACTTT. The encoded protein is CASSGGERSYNSPLHF.

The chain links TRBV4-2 to TRBJ2-7, with TRBD2 matching over 11 bases. This CDR3 spans 16 amino acids. Germline lookup yields CDR1 LGHNA and CDR2 YNFKEQ. V was clipped by 2 bases and J by 2 bases; unmatched bases: 5. In nucleotides, the CDR3 is TGTGCCAGCAGCCAAACCGGGACTAGCGGAACCTACGAGCAGTACTTC. This gives the protein CASSQTGTSGTYEQYF.

The chain is built from TRBV6-5 and TRBJ2-3; 9 bases line up with TRBD2. V lost 9 bases, J lost 0 bases, and 4 bases stayed unmatched. Per the germline V gene, CDR1 is MNHEY and CDR2 is SVGAGI. The CDR3 runs 14 residues. CDR3 sequence (DNA): TGTGCCAGTACCAGCGGGAGGAGCACAGATACGCAGTATTTT. This gives the protein CASTSGRSTDTQYF.

J is TRBJ2-1 and V is TRBV7-2; perhaps TRBD2 as D (6 bases). The V end lost 2 bases, the J end lost 8 bases, and 16 bases lay between the germline ends. Germline V lookup: CDR1 SGHTA, CDR2 FQGNSA. The CDR3 is 15 amino acids. Here the CDR3 DNA reads TGTGCCAGCAGCTTAATCCGGGAGCGTCGACATGAGCAGTTCTTC. The encoded protein is CASSLIRERRHEQFF. The complete variable domain, with remaining parts taken from reference TRBV7-2 and TRBJ2-1, reads GAGVSQSPSNKVTEKGKDVELRCDPISGHTALYWYRQSLGQGLEFLIYFQGNSAPDKSGLPSDRFSAERTGGSVSTLTIQRTQQEDSAVYLCASSLIRERRHEQFFGPGTRLTVL.

This clone was detected a few times. The chain is built from TRBV27 and TRBJ1-6; no definite D call. This CDR3 region has 17 residues. CDR1 MNHEY and CDR2 SMNVEV come from the germline V gene (reference sequence). V was cut by 3 bases and J by 6 bases, with 18 bases left in between. The CDR3 bases are TGTGCCAGCAGTTTTTTGAGGTCAGATCAGATTAATTCACCCCTCCACTTT. Amino acid sequence: CASSFLRSDQINSPLHF.

This clone was detected ten times or more. This rearrangement joins TRBV19 to TRBJ2-7, with 8 nucleotides matching TRBD1. Trimming cost V 8 bases and J 5 bases; bases outside gene matches: 5. Germline V gives CDR1 LNHDA, CDR2 SQIVND (reference sequence). The CDR3 consists of 12 residues. CDR3 sequence (DNA): TGTGCCAGTGGGACAGGAGGCAACGAGCAGTACTTC. Translating gives CASGTGGNEQYF.

The chain has TRBV4-1 and TRBJ2-7; D is undetermined. Germline lookup yields CDR1 MGHRA and CDR2 YSYEKL. This CDR3 has 14 amino acids. Trimming stripped 0 bases from V and 0 bases from J, with 6 bases between. The CDR3 DNA is TGCGCCAGCAGCCAAGAGGGCAGCTCCTACGAGCAGTACTTC. It codes for CASSQEGSSYEQYF.

The rearrangement uses TRBV27 and TRBJ1-2; 10 bases are a match to TRBD1. Trimming removed 2 bases from V and 2 bases from J; junction bases left unmatched: 2. CDR3 length equals 15 residues. CDR1 MNHEY and CDR2 SMNVEV come from the germline V gene (reference sequence). The CDR3 DNA sequence: TGTGCCAGCAGTTTAGGGACAGGGGTAAACTATGGCTACACCTTC. This gives the protein CASSLGTGVNYGYTF.

The chain employs TRBV12-3 or TRBV12-4 and TRBJ1-6, with D uncertain. V dropped 8 bases and J dropped 3 bases, with 8 bases sitting between them. The CDR3 sequence is 13 residues long. CDR3 sequence (DNA): TGTGCCAGCGGAAGAGGCTATAATTCACCCCTCCACTTT. Protein product: CASGRGYNSPLHF.

The rearrangement links TRBV28 to TRBJ2-7; no clear D. In germline, CDR1 is MDHEN, CDR2 SYDVKM. The V and J ends lost 8 bases and 2 bases respectively, with 10 bases between them. CDR3 length: 12 amino acids. Here the CDR3 DNA reads TGTGCCAGCGAGAGTCCCCCCTACGAGCAGTACTTC. Its protein product is CASESPPYEQYF.

V and J are TRBV10-3 and TRBJ2-7, with TRBD2 identical over 12 bases. Germline trimming cut 3 bases from V and 4 bases from J; bases unmatched to any gene: 7. CDR3 length: 16 amino acids. Germline V gene lookup returns CDR1 ENHRY and CDR2 SYGVKD. CDR3 sequence reads: CAISDLAGGESYEQYF. CDR3 sequence (DNA): TGTGCCATCAGTGATCTAGCGGGAGGGGAATCGTACGAGCAGTACTTC.

V gene TRBV18 combines with J gene TRBJ2-3, with D perhaps TRBD2 (6 bases). Germline-derived CDR1 and CDR2 are KGHSH and LQKENI. This CDR3 region has 15 residues. V was cut by 6 bases and J by 2 bases, with 15 bases left in between. The DNA for the CDR3 is TGTGCCAGCTCCCGATCGCGGGGTAACACAGATACGCAGTATTTT. It specifies CASSRSRGNTDTQYF.

This sequence joins TRBV7-2 and TRBJ2-1; the match to TRBD1 covers 8 bases. The V segment lost 6 bases and the J segment 3 bases; nucleotides outside the gene matches: 7. CDR3 length: 15 residues. The germline V gene has CDR1 SGHTA and CDR2 FQGNSA. Here the CDR3 DNA reads TGTGCCAGCAGACAACAGGGGGTTGTCTACAATGAGCAGTTCTTC. Its translation: CASRQQGVVYNEQFF.

V and J are TRBV24-1 and TRBJ2-1; 8 nucleotides agree with TRBD1. The length of the CDR3 is 15 residues. With V trimmed by 6 bases and J by 5 bases, 8 bases remained unmatched. In germline, CDR1 is KGHDR, CDR2 SFDVKD. Written as DNA, the CDR3 is TGTGCCACCAGTTTACAGGGGGTGGGTAACAATGAGCAGTTCTTC. Translated, it gives CATSLQGVGNNEQFF.

The chain uses TRBV6-5 and TRBJ1-2; 9 bases align to TRBD1. This CDR3 is built from 13 residues. With V trimmed by 7 bases and J by 2 bases, 2 bases remained unmatched. CDR1 is MNHEY and CDR2 is SVGAGI in the germline V gene. The CDR3 DNA is TGTGCCAGCAACAGGGGGCCAAACTATGGCTACACCTTC. As protein: CASNRGPNYGYTF.

The chain couples TRBV11-2 to TRBJ2-3; 11 positions agree with TRBD1. Trimming removed 1 base from V and 4 bases from J; junction bases left unmatched: 4. This CDR3 has 16 residues. The germline gives CDR1 SGHAT, CDR2 FQNNGV. The CDR3 DNA follows: TGTGCCAGCAGCTTAGGGACAGGGGGCCGCGCAGATACGCAGTATTTT. Amino acids: CASSLGTGGRADTQYF.

V usage is TRBV30 and J usage is TRBJ1-6, with 8 bases aligning to TRBD1. After removal of 4 bases from V and 4 bases from J, the junction contained 6 bases not matched to a gene. The CDR3 has 15 residues. Germline V gene sequence: CDR1 GTSNPN, CDR2 SVGIG (reference sequence). CDR3 sequence (DNA): TGTGCCTGGATGCGGAGACAGGGGTATAATTCACCCCTCCACTTT. It specifies CAWMRRQGYNSPLHF.

J is TRBJ1-2 and V is TRBV28, with TRBD1 identical over 9 bases. The CDR3 length is 12 residues. The V gene end was trimmed by 8 bases and the J gene end by 8 bases; junction bases not matched to a gene: 6. CDR1 and CDR2 (germline): MDHEN, SYDVKM. The CDR3 loop is CASLQGAQGYTF. The DNA for the CDR3 is TGTGCCAGCCTACAGGGGGCGCAGGGCTACACCTTC.

The chain employs TRBV6-4 and TRBJ2-1; D uncertain. This CDR3 spans 15 amino acids. V was clipped by 0 bases and J by 4 bases, with 10 bases between them. Looked up from germline, CDR1 is MRHNA and CDR2 is SNTAGT. CDR3: CASSDSSQDYNEQFF. The DNA of the CDR3 is TGTGCCAGCAGTGACTCGAGTCAGGATTACAATGAGCAGTTCTTC.

The chain uses TRBV6-5 and TRBJ1-1; TRBD1 matches 12 bases. CDR1 is MNHEY and CDR2 is SVGAGI in the germline V gene. This CDR3 has 13 amino acids. V shed 7 bases and J 6 bases; nucleotides not matched to a gene: 3. CDR3 bases: TGTGCCAGCAAAGGGACAGGGGGCCCTGAAGCTTTCTTT. It codes for CASKGTGGPEAFF.

The J gene is TRBJ1-3, the V gene TRBV5-4, with TRBD1 as a possible D gene (6 bases). The CDR3 is made up of 15 amino acids. The V and J ends lost 4 bases and 7 bases respectively, with 18 bases between them. Germline CDR1 reads SGHNT; CDR2 reads YYREEE (reference sequence). CDR3 in amino acids: CASSTGTSPENTIYF. The CDR3 region has the DNA TGTGCCAGCAGCACCGGGACATCCCCGGAGAACACCATATATTTT.